Listed below are T cell receptor beta chains from one sample, sequenced in a study of blood T cell repertoires in COVID-19. Method: immunoSEQ multiplex PCR; TCRdb's copy keeps in-frame clones and lacks some. Of some 240,000 clones in the sample, 90% were seen once. Sequenced input: peripheral blood. The receptors derive from a woman between 55 and 75 years old with COVID-19, enrolled during active disease. The conserved cysteine and the conserved F or W are not part of the CDR3 here. Each record gives: V gene, J gene, CDR3 protein.

v_gene: TRBV6-2/TRBV6-3; j_gene: TRBJ1-4; CDR3aa: ASSSAAGDPANEKLF
v_gene: TRBV5-4; j_gene: TRBJ2-1; CDR3aa: ASSRGEGRSSYNEQF
v_gene: TRBV6-2/TRBV6-3; j_gene: TRBJ1-1; CDR3aa: ASSHRGGVNTEAF
v_gene: TRBV18; j_gene: TRBJ1-2; CDR3aa: ASSPRGADGYT
v_gene: TRBV5-1; j_gene: TRBJ1-1; CDR3aa: TSSLAAGAPTEAF
v_gene: TRBV24-1; j_gene: TRBJ2-1; CDR3aa: ATSSSGGSNEQF
v_gene: TRBV5-6; j_gene: TRBJ2-3; CDR3aa: ASSLEEVDTQY
v_gene: TRBV6-5; j_gene: TRBJ2-1; CDR3aa: ASSEGTSLGEQF
v_gene: TRBV3-1/TRBV3-2; j_gene: TRBJ2-2; CDR3aa: ASSQDSGTYITGELF
v_gene: TRBV18; j_gene: TRBJ1-4; CDR3aa: ASSPRGSLSTNEKLF
v_gene: TRBV6-5; j_gene: TRBJ2-2; CDR3aa: ASSYSTGELF
v_gene: TRBV5-1; j_gene: TRBJ2-7; CDR3aa: ASSLDGEQRAREQY
v_gene: TRBV5-1; j_gene: TRBJ2-3; CDR3aa: ASSLAWTSGGATDTQY
v_gene: TRBV14; j_gene: TRBJ1-2; CDR3aa: ASSQKTGEYGYT
v_gene: TRBV19; j_gene: TRBJ1-4; CDR3aa: ASHAGLFEKLF
v_gene: TRBV5-1; j_gene: TRBJ2-2; CDR3aa: ASSPRQGADGELF